The following is a T cell receptor beta chain sequence with its context. V was clipped by 0 bases and J by 8 bases, with 10 bases between them. This CDR3 contains 13 residues. Germline loops: CDR1 SEHNR, CDR2 FQNEAQ (reference sequence). This record comes from a study of regulatory T cells in long-lasting Graves disease. Time point described: newly diagnosed GD, antithyroid drugs for less than 3 months. PBMC-extracted RNA yielded the TCR library. Both iRepertoire HTBI primers and Arm-PCR of CDR3 regions were used to build the TCR beta libraries. TCRdb reprocessed the multiplex PCR reads via MiXCR and lists one record per CDR3 protein. Of approximately 460,000 distinct CDR3 sequences detected, roughly 15% appear once; the ten largest clones hold approximately 12%. The sample was also reused in another study, on T cells in Graves' hyperthyroidism and ophthalmopathy.

The receptor's source is a woman in her twenties or thirties with Graves disease. This sample comprised peripheral blood mononuclear cells (PBMCs), obtained at new diagnosis, from a patient treated with antithyroid drugs. The chain uses TRBV7-9 and TRBJ1-2; no clear D. CDR3 sequence reads: CASSLAQGDGYTF. CDR3 nucleotide sequence: TGTGCCAGCAGCTTAGCGCAAGGTGACGGCTACACCTTC.